The 24 T cell receptor beta chains below were found in one sample sequenced in a study of beta chain features in type 1 diabetes. Their specific antigens are unknown. Expressed TCRB transcripts were sequenced because the entire RNA isolate underwent reverse transcription. Using immunoSEQ multiplex PCR, the repertoire was profiled, and TCRdb retains in-frame clones only, with some absent. This sample has 300,000 to 400,000 clones, with roughly 14% found just once. Broader study findings: People with Type 1 diabetes carried modestly yet significantly shorter TCRB CDR3s in all four CD4+ subsets.

Sequenced sample: naive CD4+ T cells from blood. Source of these receptors: a woman younger than 35 with type 1 diabetes.

The chain carries TRBV7-2 and TRBJ2-7; 9 bases agree with TRBD1. The CDR3 has 14 amino acids. CDR1 SGHTA and CDR2 FQGNSA come from the germline V gene. The V gene end was trimmed by 5 bases and the J gene end by 2 bases; junction bases not matched to a gene: 4. The CDR3 nucleotides are TGTGCCAGCAGCCTGGACAGGGGTCCCTACGAGCAGTACGTC. Protein product: CASSLDRGPYEQYV.

The V gene is TRBV7-6, the J gene TRBJ2-3; 9 bases match TRBD1. The CDR3 length is 17 residues. Germline values: CDR1 SGHVS, CDR2 FNYEAQ. The V gene end was trimmed by 5 bases and the J gene end by 1 base; junction bases not matched to a gene: 10. CDR3 DNA: TGTGCCAGCAGCAAGGGACAGGGTGAGGTGGGCACAGATACGCAGTATTTT. Translation: CASSKGQGEVGTDTQYF.

The chain has TRBV27 and TRBJ2-3; D call uncertain. The germline V gene encodes CDR1 MNHEY and CDR2 SMNVEV (reference sequence). This CDR3 has 13 amino acids. The V end was cut by 5 bases, the J end by 5 bases, with 11 bases between. CDR3 residues: CASSLNIRDTQYF. As DNA, the CDR3 is TGTGCCAGCAGTCTAAATATCCGAGATACGCAGTATTTT.

The chain carries TRBV30 and TRBJ1-2; 8 positions agree with TRBD1. The length of the CDR3 is 14 residues. The J segment lost 4 bases and the V segment lost 0 bases, leaving 4 bases of the junction unmatched. Germline lookup yields CDR1 GTSNPN and CDR2 SVGIG (reference sequence). The CDR3 spells CAWSVPGQGYGYTF. CDR3 bases: TGTGCCTGGAGTGTTCCCGGACAGGGCTATGGCTACACCTTC.

This clone was seen a few times. This rearrangement joins TRBV7-2 to TRBJ2-3; TRBD2 is a possible D gene (5 bases). In germline, CDR1 is SGHTA, CDR2 FQGNSA. This CDR3 is 14 amino acids long. The V end lost 0 bases, the J end lost 3 bases, and 7 bases lay between the germline ends. CDR3 DNA: TGTGCCAGCAGCTTAGCGAGGGCGACAGATACGCAGTATTTT. Translating gives CASSLARATDTQYF.

This clone was seen only a few times. The chain joins TRBV7-9 to TRBJ2-7; tentative D call: TRBD1 (6 bases). CDR1 SEHNR and CDR2 FQNEAQ come from the germline V gene (reference sequence). The V end lost 1 base, the J end lost 5 bases, and 12 bases lay between the germline ends. The CDR3 contains 14 residues. CDR3 residues: CASSLEQGRDEQYF. The CDR3 DNA reads TGTGCCAGCAGCTTAGAACAGGGTCGGGACGAGCAGTACTTC.

This clone was picked up a small number of times. The rearrangement links TRBV9 to TRBJ1-5, with TRBD1 matching 7 bases. CDR1 and CDR2 from the germline V gene are SGDLS and YYNGEE. With V trimmed by 9 bases and J by 4 bases, 4 bases remained unmatched. The CDR3 sequence is 12 residues long. CDR3 in DNA: TGTGCCACCGGGACAGAGAATCAGCCCCAGCATTTT. Protein product: CATGTENQPQHF.

V is TRBV9 and J is TRBJ2-7; TRBD1 matches at 8 bases. The J call may not be correct, given that the DNA end is closer to TRBJ2-3. Germline lookup yields CDR1 SGDLS and CDR2 YYNGEE. The CDR3 sequence is 16 residues long. The CDR3 bases are TGTGCCAGCAGCGTAGGGGTGACAGGGGCCGCAGATACGCAGTATTTT. As protein: CASSVGVTGAADTQYF.

This clone was seen a few times. The V call is TRBV14, the J call TRBJ2-7; D is unclear. Germline V gene lookup returns CDR1 SGHDN and CDR2 FVKESK. Trimming took off 4 bases at V and 1 base at J, with 14 bases between the two ends. The CDR3 loop spans 15 amino acids. The CDR3: CASSRAYGPSYEQYF. The CDR3 nucleotides are TGTGCCAGCAGCCGGGCATATGGGCCTTCCTACGAGCAGTACTTC.

V usage is TRBV29-1 and J usage is TRBJ2-5; 8 bases map to TRBD1. The DNA end favors TRBJ2-7, so the J call may be wrong. The CDR3 contains 13 residues. Germline assignment: CDR1 SQVTM and CDR2 ANQGSEA. The DNA for the CDR3 is TGCAGCACCCGACAGGGGCCTTCCTACGAGCAGTACTTC. Amino acids: CSTRQGPSYEQYF.

Only a few counts were recorded for this clone. The rearrangement links TRBV5-6 to TRBJ2-7, with D possibly TRBD1 on 6 matching bases. This CDR3 spans 13 amino acids. V was shortened by 7 bases and J by 6 bases, with 17 bases between the two germline ends. Germline V gene lookup returns CDR1 SGHDT and CDR2 YYEEEE. In DNA form, the CDR3 reads TGTGCCAGCGGGACCACAGGGATCGGCGAGCAGTACTTC. Its protein product is CASGTTGIGEQYF.

This clone was seen more than once but under ten times. The CDR3 DNA is TGTGCCAGCAGCTTTGGGACAGTGGTATCCTACGAGCAGTACTTC. This gives the protein CASSFGTVVSYEQYF. V usage is TRBV11-2 and J usage is TRBJ2-7; 7 bases map to TRBD1. The germline CDR1 and CDR2 sequences are SGHAT and FQNNGV. The CDR3 sequence is 15 residues long. The ends lost 3 bases at V and 1 base at J; junction bases unmatched: 6.

This clone was recorded a few times. The chain is built from TRBV29-1 and TRBJ1-1, with D unclear. This CDR3 contains 12 residues. V gave up 6 bases and J gave up 1 base, with 9 bases separating them. CDR1 is SQVTM and CDR2 is ANQGSEA in the germline V gene. The CDR3 spells CSVAIPNTEAFF. The CDR3 bases are TGCAGCGTCGCTATTCCGAACACTGAAGCTTTCTTT.

A few counts support this clone. The chain is built from TRBV4-1 and TRBJ2-1, with TRBD2 matching over 12 bases. Trimming took 4 bases from V and 3 from J; bases not matched to a gene: 10. This CDR3 is 18 amino acids long. Germline V gene lookup returns CDR1 MGHRA and CDR2 YSYEKL. The CDR3 sequence is CASSLRLAGAFRYNEQFF. CDR3 sequence (DNA): TGCGCCAGCAGCCTACGACTAGCGGGAGCTTTCCGCTACAATGAGCAGTTCTTC.

In its sample, this clone was seen a few times. The chain recombines TRBV27 with TRBJ2-1; TRBD2 aligns across 11 bases. V shed 4 bases, J shed 7 bases, and the junction held 6 bases outside the gene matches. The CDR3 has 15 amino acids. The germline V gene encodes CDR1 MNHEY and CDR2 SMNVEV (reference sequence). The CDR3 region is CASSSPTSGRNEQFF. CDR3 in DNA: TGTGCCAGCAGTTCCCCCACTAGCGGGAGAAATGAGCAGTTCTTC.

This clone was picked up a small number of times. The chain's CDR3 is CASSLFRAATGELFF. The CDR3, as DNA: TGTGCCAGCAGCTTATTTCGAGCGGCCACCGGGGAGCTGTTTTTT. The chain couples TRBV7-2 to TRBJ2-2; D might be TRBD2 (5 bases). Trimming cost V 2 bases and J 4 bases, with 11 bases left between them. Germline-derived CDR1 and CDR2 are SGHTA and FQGNSA. The CDR3 contains 15 residues. Based on the CDR3 plus reference TRBV7-2 and TRBJ2-2, the full variable domain is GAGVSQSPSNKVTEKGKDVELRCDPISGHTALYWYRQSLGQGLEFLIYFQGNSAPDKSGLPSDRFSAERTGGSVSTLTIQRTQQEDSAVYLCASSLFRAATGELFFGEGSRLTVL.

This clone was detected only a few times. The rearrangement links TRBV5-1 to TRBJ2-5; 7 nucleotides agree with TRBD2. J lost 5 bases, V lost 2 bases, and 6 bases had no gene match. This CDR3 is 14 amino acids long. Germline CDR1 and CDR2: SGHRS and YFSETQ. The CDR3 DNA reads as TGCGCCAGCAGCTTTGGACTAGAGTGGGAGACCCAGTACTTC. It encodes CASSFGLEWETQYF.

There are a few counts of this clone. V usage is TRBV28 and J usage is TRBJ2-1; 9 positions match TRBD2. The ends lost 5 bases at V and 1 base at J; junction bases unmatched: 6. The CDR3 is made up of 16 amino acids. CDR1 is MDHEN and CDR2 is SYDVKM in the germline V gene. This chain's CDR3 is CASSQPGLASYNEQFF. As DNA, the CDR3 is TGTGCCAGCAGTCAACCGGGACTAGCTTCCTACAATGAGCAGTTCTTC. The complete variable domain, with remaining parts taken from reference TRBV28 and TRBJ2-1, reads DVKVTQSSRYLVKRTGEKVFLECVQDMDHENMFWYRQDPGLGLRLIYFSYDVKMKEKGDIPEGYSVSREKKERFSLILESASTNQTSMYLCASSQPGLASYNEQFFGPGTRLTVL.

This clone occurred a few times. The chain combines TRBV27 with TRBJ2-2; D not certain. CDR3 size: 16 residues. With 2 bases removed from V and 8 bases from J, the gap between germline ends came to 18 bases. Germline values: CDR1 MNHEY, CDR2 SMNVEV (reference sequence). The CDR3 loop reads CASSLGPVQRGGELFF. CDR3 in DNA: TGTGCCAGCAGTTTAGGCCCCGTACAAAGAGGAGGGGAGCTGTTTTTT.

V gene TRBV12-5 combines with J gene TRBJ2-3, with D possibly matching TRBD2 (6 bases). Trimming cost V 0 bases and J 0 bases, with 13 bases left between them. The CDR3 contains 17 residues. Germline CDR1 and CDR2: LGHNT and FRNRAP. CDR3 residues: CASGLVWEAPSTDTQYF. The CDR3 region has the DNA TGTGCTAGTGGTTTGGTTTGGGAGGCTCCTAGCACAGATACGCAGTATTTT.

This sequence joins TRBV29-1 and TRBJ2-3; 7 bases are shared with TRBD2. The junction had 7 bases not matched to a gene; V was cut back by 0 bases and J by 4 bases. CDR1 and CDR2 from the germline V gene are SQVTM and ANQGSEA. The CDR3 is made up of 15 amino acids. DNA of the CDR3: TGCAGCGTTGAAGAAGGGAGGGGCGAGGCAGATACGCAGTATTTT. Residues: CSVEEGRGEADTQYF.

This clone was seen more than once but under ten times. The rearrangement links TRBV5-1 to TRBJ2-3; D unresolved. V was clipped by 1 base and J by 3 bases, with 9 bases between them. Per the germline V gene, CDR1 is SGHRS and CDR2 is YFSETQ. The CDR3 consists of 14 residues. CDR3 region: CASSLIPATDTQYF. DNA of the CDR3: TGCGCCAGCAGCTTGATCCCAGCGACAGATACGCAGTATTTT. Supplemented by reference TRBV5-1 and TRBJ2-3, the full variable domain reads KAGVTQTPRYLIKTRGQQVTLSCSPISGHRSVSWYQQTPGQGLQFLFEYFSETQRNKGNFPGRFSGRQFSNSRSEMNVSTLELGDSALYLCASSLIPATDTQYFGPGTRLTVL.

In its sample, this clone was seen a few times. V usage is TRBV21-1 and J usage is TRBJ2-7; the table's D call TRBD2 went unverified against the DNA. TRBV21-1 is noted as a pseudogene. The CDR3 extends over 15 amino acids. Here the CDR3 reads CASSKIWLAGDEQYF. CDR3 in DNA: TGTGCCAGCAGCAAAATTTGGCTAGCGGGAGACGAGCAGTACTTC.

A few counts support this clone. The genes are TRBV30 and TRBJ2-5; the match to TRBD2 covers 11 bases. Germline CDR1 GTSNPN, CDR2 SVGIG (reference sequence). V was pared by 0 bases and J by 4 bases, with 4 bases of the junction left unmatched. The CDR3 extends over 15 amino acids. DNA of the CDR3: TGTGCCTGGAGTGTACTAGCGGGAGTGAGAGAGACCCAGTACTTC. This translates into CAWSVLAGVRETQYF.